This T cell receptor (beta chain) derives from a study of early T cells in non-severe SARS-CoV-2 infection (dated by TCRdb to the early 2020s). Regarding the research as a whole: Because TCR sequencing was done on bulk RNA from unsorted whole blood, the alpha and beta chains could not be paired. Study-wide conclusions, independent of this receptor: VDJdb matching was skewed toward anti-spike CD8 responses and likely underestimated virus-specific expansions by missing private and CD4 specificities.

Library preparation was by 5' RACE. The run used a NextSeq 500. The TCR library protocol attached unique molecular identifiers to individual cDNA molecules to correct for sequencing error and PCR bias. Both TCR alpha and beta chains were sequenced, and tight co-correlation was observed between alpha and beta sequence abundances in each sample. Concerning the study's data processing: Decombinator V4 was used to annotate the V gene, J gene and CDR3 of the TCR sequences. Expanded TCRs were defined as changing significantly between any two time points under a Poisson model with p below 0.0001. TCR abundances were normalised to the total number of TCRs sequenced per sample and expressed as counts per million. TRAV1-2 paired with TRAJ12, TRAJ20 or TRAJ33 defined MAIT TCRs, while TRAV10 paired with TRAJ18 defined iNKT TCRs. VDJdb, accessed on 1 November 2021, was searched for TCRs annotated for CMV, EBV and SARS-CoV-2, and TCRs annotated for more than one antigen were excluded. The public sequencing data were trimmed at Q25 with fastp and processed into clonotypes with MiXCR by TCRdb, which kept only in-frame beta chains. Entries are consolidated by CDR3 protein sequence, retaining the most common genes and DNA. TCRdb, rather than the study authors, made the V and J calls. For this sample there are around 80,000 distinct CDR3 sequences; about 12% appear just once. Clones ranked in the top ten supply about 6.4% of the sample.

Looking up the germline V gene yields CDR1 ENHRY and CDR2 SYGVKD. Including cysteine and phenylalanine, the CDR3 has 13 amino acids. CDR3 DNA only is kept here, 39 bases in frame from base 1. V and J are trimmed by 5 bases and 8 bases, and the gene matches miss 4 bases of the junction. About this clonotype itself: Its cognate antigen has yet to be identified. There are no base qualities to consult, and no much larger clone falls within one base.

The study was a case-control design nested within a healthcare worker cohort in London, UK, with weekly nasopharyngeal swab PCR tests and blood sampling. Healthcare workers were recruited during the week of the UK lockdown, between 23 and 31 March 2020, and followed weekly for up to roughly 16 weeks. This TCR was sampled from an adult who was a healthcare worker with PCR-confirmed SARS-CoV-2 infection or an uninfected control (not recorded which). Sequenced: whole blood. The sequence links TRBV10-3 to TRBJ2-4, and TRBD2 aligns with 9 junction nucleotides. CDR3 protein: CAISRSSGDIQYF. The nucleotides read TGTGCCATCAGTCGGTCTAGCGGGGACATTCAGTACTTC.